This T cell receptor (beta chain) was identified during a study of blood T cell repertoires in COVID-19. Study background: Material from acute and convalescent COVID-19 was sourced from the United States, Italy and Spain. The analysed material was cDNA or gDNA that came from T cells, B-cell-depleted T cells, or PBMCs.

Germline V gene lookup returns CDR1 MDHEN and CDR2 SYDVKM. The CDR3 sequence is 14 residues long. V was pared by 5 bases and J by 9 bases, with 9 bases of the junction left unmatched. How the authors handled the data: Amplified reference gene primers provided the basis for estimating nucleated cell counts. TCRdb's table, derived via immunoSEQ multiplex PCR, lists solely in-frame clones and lacks some. The V and J calls and the clone size are those of that table, but D and trimming were determined from the DNA. The table records some 99,000 clones, 87% of them present only once. This clonotype was obtained from a man in his sixties or seventies with acute or convalescent COVID-19. This chain joins TRBV28 and TRBJ2-7; 11 bases line up with TRBD1. Sequencing was done on a sample of peripheral blood. CDR3 region: CASSPPPGQGGQYV. DNA for the CDR3: TGTGCCAGCAGTCCACCCCCGGGACAGGGGGGGCAGTACGTC.